The T cell receptor (beta chain) under discussion was sequenced for a study of blood T cell repertoires in COVID-19. Assay used: immunoSEQ multiplex PCR; TCRdb lists only in-frame clones, some missing. Here the sample spans some 320,000 clones, more than 90% being singletons. The CDR3 is made up of 14 amino acids. The ends lost 10 bases at V and 0 bases at J; junction bases unmatched: 4. Germline loops: CDR1 LNHDA, CDR2 SQIVND (reference sequence). The TCR was taken from a woman in her twenties or thirties who had been exposed to COVID-19. V usage is TRBV19 and J usage is TRBJ2-7, with TRBD2 identical over 12 bases. The sequenced sample consisted of PBMCs or T cells enriched from blood (not recorded which). The CDR3 protein is CATRLAGASYEQYF. CDR3 bases: TGTGCCACCCGACTAGCGGGGGCCTCCTACGAGCAGTACTTC.